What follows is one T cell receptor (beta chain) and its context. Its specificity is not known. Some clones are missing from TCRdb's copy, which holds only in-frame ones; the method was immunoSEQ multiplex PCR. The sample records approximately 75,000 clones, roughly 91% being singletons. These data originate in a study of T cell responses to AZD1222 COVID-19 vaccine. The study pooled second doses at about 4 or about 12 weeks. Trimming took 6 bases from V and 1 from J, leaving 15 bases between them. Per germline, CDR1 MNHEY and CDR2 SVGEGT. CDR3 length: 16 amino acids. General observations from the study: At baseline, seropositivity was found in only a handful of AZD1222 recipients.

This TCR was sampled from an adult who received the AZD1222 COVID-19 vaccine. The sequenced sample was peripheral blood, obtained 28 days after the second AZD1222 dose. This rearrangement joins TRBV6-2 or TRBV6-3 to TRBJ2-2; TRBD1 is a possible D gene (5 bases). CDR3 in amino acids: CASRPSSTGNTGELFF. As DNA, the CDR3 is TGTGCCAGCAGACCTAGTTCTACAGGGAACACCGGGGAGCTGTTTTTT.